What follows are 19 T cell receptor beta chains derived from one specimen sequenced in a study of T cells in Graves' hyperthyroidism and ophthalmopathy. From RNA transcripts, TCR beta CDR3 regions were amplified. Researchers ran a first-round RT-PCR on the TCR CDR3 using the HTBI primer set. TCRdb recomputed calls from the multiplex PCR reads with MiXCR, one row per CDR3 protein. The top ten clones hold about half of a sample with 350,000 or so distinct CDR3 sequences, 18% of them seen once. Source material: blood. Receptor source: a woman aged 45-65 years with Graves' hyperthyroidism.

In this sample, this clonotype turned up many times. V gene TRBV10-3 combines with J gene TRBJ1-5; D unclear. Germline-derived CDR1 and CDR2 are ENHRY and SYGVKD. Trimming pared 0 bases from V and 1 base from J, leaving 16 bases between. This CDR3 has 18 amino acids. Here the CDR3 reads CAISESTPGLGSNQPQHF. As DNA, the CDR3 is TGTGCCATCAGTGAGTCGACCCCGGGCCTGGGGAGCAATCAGCCCCAGCATTTT.

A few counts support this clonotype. CDR3 loop: CASSYSLVAGHLSYGYTF. In DNA, the CDR3 is TGTGCCAGCAGTTACTCGCTTGTCGCGGGACACCTGTCCTATGGCTACACCTTC. The chain combines TRBV6-5 with TRBJ1-2; perhaps TRBD1 as D (6 bases). The germline V gene has CDR1 MNHEY and CDR2 SVGAGI. The CDR3 spans 18 residues. V gave up 0 bases and J gave up 4 bases, with 21 bases separating them.

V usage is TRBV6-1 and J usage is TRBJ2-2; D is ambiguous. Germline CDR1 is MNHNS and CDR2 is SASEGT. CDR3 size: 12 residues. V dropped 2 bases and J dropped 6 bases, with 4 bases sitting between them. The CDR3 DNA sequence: TGTGCCAGCAGTGAATCACCCGGGGAGCTGTTTTTT. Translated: CASSESPGELFF.

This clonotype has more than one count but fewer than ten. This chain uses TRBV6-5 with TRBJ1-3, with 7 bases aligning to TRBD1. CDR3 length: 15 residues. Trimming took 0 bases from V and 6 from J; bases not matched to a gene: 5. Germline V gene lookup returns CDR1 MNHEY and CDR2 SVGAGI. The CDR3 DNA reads TGTGCCAGCAGTTACTCGGGACAGCTTGAAAACACCATATATTTT. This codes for CASSYSGQLENTIYF.

The CDR3 nucleotides read TGCGCCAGCAGTGAGTCTCTTCTGCCCCTGGGCGAGCAGTACTTC. Its protein product is CASSESLLPLGEQYF. V is TRBV10-1 and J is TRBJ2-7, with unresolved D. Deletions cut 0 bases from V and 6 bases from J, with 15 bases between. The CDR3 consists of 15 residues. From germline, CDR1 is WNHNN and CDR2 SYGVQD (reference sequence).

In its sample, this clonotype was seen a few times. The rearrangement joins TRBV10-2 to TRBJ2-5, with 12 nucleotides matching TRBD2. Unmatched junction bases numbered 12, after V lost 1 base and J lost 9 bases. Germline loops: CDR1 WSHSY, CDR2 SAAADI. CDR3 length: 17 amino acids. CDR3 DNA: TGCGCCAGCAGTGAGTGGGGAGGGACTAGCGGGCCAGGGGCCCAGTACTTC. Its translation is CASSEWGGTSGPGAQYF.

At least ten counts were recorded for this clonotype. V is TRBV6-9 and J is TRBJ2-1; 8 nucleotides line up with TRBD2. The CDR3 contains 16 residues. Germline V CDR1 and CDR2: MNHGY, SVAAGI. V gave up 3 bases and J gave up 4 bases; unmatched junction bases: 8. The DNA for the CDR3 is TGTGCCAGCAGTTACCAAACTAGCGGACAGTACAATGAGCAGTTCTTC. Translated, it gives CASSYQTSGQYNEQFF.

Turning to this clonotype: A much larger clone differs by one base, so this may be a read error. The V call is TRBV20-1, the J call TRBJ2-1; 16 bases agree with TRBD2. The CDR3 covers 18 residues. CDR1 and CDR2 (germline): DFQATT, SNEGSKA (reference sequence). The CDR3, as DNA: TGCAGTGCCCGACGGGGGGGACTAGCGGGAGGGGGCTACAGTGAGCAGTTCTTC. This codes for CSARRGGLAGGGYSEQFF.

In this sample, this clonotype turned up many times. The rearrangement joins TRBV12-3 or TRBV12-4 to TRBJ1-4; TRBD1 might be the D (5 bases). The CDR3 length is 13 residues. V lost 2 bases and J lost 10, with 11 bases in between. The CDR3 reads CASSLQGVGKLFF. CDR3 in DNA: TGTGCCAGCAGTTTACAGGGCGTGGGAAAACTGTTTTTT.

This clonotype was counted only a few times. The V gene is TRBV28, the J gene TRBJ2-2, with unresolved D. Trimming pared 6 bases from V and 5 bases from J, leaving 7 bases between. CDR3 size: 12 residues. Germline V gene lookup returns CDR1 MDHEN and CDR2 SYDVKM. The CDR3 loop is CASRVGTGELFF. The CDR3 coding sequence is TGTGCCAGCAGAGTGGGTACCGGGGAGCTGTTTTTT.

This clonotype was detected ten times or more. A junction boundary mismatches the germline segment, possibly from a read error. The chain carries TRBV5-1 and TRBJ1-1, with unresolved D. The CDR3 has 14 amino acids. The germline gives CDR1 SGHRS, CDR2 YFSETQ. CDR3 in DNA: TGCGCCAGCAGTTTGGATTCGACGAGCACTGAAGCTTTCTTT. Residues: CASSLDSTSTEAFF.

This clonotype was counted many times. CDR3 nucleotide sequence: TGCAGTGCTAGTCGGGCCGGGGCAGGGGGGACTGAAGCTTTCTTT. Its protein product is CSASRAGAGGTEAFF. The chain joins TRBV20-1 to TRBJ1-1; 7 positions agree with TRBD1. Losses at the gene ends were 3 bases for V and 5 bases for J; bases not matched to a gene: 12. The CDR3 runs 15 residues. Per germline, CDR1 DFQATT and CDR2 SNEGSKA (reference sequence).

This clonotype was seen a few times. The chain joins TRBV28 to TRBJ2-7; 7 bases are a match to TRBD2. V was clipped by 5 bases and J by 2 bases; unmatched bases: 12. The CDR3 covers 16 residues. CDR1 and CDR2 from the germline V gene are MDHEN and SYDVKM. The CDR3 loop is CASSEYTGGSTYEQYF. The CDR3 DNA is TGTGCCAGCAGTGAATACACGGGAGGAAGTACCTACGAGCAGTACTTC.

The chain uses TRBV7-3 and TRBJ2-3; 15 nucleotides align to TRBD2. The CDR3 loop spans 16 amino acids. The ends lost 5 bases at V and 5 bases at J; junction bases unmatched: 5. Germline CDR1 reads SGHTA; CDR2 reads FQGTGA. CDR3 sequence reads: CASSGGTSGGIDTQYF. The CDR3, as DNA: TGTGCCAGCAGCGGCGGGACTAGCGGGGGGATAGATACGCAGTATTTT.

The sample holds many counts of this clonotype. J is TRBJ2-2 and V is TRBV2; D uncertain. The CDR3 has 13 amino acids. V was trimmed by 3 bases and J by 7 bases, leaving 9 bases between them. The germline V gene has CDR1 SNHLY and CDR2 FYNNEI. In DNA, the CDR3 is TGTGCCAGCAGTGATTATGGGTACGGGGAGCTGTTTTTT. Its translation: CASSDYGYGELFF.

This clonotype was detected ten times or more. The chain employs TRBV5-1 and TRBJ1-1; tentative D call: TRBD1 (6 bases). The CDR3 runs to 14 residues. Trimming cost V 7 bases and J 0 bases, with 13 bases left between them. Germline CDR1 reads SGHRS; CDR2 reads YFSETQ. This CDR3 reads CASEPGGMNTEAFF. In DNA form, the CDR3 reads TGCGCCAGCGAACCGGGGGGCATGAACACTGAAGCTTTCTTT.

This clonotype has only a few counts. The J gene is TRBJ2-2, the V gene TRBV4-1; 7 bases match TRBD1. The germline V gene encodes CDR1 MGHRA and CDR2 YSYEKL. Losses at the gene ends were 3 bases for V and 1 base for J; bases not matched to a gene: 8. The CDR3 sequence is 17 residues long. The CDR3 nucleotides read TGCGCCAGCAGCCAGCCAACCGGGACAGAGAACACCGGGGAGCTGTTTTTT. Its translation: CASSQPTGTENTGELFF.

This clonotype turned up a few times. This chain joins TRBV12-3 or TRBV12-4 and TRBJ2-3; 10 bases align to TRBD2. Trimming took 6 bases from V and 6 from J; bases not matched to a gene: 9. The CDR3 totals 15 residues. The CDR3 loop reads CASRGAGGNSDTQYF. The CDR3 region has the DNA TGTGCCAGCAGGGGAGCGGGGGGGAACAGTGATACGCAGTATTTT.

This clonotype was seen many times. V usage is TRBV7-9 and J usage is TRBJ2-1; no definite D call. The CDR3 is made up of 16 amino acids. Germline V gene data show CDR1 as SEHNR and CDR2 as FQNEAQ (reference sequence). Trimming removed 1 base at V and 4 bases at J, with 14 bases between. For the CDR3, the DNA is TGTGCCAGCAGCTTAGTTCGCGATATTAGATACAATGAGCAGTTCTTC. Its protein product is CASSLVRDIRYNEQFF. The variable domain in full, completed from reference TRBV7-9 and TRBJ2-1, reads DTGVSQNPRHKITKRGQNVTFRCDPISEHNRLYWYRQTLGQGPEFLTYFQNEAQLEKSRLLSDRFSAERPKGSFSTLEIQRTEQGDSAMYLCASSLVRDIRYNEQFFGPGTRLTVL.